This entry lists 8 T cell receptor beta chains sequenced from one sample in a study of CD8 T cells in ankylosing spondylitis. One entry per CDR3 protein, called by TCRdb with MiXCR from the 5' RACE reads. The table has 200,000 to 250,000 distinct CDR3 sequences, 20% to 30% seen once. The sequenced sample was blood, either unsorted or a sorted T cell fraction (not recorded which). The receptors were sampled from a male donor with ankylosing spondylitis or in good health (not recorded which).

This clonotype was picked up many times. CDR3 bases: TGCAGTGCTAGGGGCCTTGGTGCGGGGCCCTACAATGAGCAGTTCTTC. Amino acid sequence: CSARGLGAGPYNEQFF. This sequence joins TRBV20-1 and TRBJ2-1; possible D gene TRBD2, 6 bases. CDR3 length: 16 residues. Germline assignment: CDR1 DFQATT and CDR2 SNEGSKA (reference sequence). With 3 bases removed from V and 2 bases from J, the gap between germline ends came to 17 bases.

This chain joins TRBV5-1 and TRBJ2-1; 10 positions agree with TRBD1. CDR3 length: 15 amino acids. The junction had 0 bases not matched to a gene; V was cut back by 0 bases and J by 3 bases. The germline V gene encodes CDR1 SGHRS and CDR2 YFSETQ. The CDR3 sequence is CASSLGDRGYNEQFF. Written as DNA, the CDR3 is TGCGCCAGCAGCTTGGGGGACAGGGGCTACAATGAGCAGTTCTTC.

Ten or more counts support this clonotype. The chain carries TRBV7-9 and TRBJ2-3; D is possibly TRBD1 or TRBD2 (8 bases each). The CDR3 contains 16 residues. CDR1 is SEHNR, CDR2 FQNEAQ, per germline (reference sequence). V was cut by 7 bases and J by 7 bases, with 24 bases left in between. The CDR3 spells CASNPSGGDSGNTQYF. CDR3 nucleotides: TGTGCCAGCAACCCGTCAGGGGGCGATAGCGGGAATACGCAGTATTTT.

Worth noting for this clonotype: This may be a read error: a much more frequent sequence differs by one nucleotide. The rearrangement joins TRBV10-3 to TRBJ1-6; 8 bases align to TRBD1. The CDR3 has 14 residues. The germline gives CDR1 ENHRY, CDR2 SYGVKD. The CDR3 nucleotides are TGTGCCATTGCAGGGGGCGAAAGTAATTCACACCTCCACTTT. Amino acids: CAIAGGESNSHLHF.

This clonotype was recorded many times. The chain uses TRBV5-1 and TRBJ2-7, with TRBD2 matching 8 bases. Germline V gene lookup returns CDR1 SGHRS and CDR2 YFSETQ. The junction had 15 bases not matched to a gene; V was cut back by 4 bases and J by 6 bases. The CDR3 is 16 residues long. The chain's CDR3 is CASSPATSGPRGEQYF. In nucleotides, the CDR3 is TGCGCCAGCAGCCCCGCAACTAGCGGCCCCCGGGGCGAGCAGTACTTC.

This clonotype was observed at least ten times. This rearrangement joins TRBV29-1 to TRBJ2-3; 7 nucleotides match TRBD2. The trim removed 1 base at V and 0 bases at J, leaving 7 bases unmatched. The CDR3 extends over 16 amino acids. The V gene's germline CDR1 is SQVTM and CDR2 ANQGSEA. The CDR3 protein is CSVEVFSGSSTDTQYF. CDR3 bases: TGCAGCGTTGAAGTGTTTAGCGGGTCAAGCACAGATACGCAGTATTTT.

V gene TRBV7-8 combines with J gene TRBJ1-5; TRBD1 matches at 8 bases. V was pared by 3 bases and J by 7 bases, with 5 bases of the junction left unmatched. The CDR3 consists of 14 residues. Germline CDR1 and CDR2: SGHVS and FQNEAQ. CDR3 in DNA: TGTGCCAGCAGCTTTGGACAGGGAGGCCAGCCCCAGCATTTT. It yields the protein CASSFGQGGQPQHF.

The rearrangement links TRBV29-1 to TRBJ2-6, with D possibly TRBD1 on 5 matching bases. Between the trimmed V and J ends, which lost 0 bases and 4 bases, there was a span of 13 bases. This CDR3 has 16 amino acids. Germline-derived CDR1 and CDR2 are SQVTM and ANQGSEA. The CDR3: CSVEEVGATGANVLTF. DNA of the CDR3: TGCAGCGTTGAAGAAGTAGGGGCTACGGGGGCCAACGTCCTGACTTTC.